The rows below give T cell receptor beta chains drawn from one sample of a study of blood T cell repertoires in COVID-19. Clones were sequenced by immunoSEQ multiplex PCR, and TCRdb holds only the in-frame ones, with some missing. The sample includes around 130,000 clones, about 86% of them seen just once. The sequenced sample consisted of peripheral blood. The receptors stem from a woman aged 45-65 years with acute or convalescent COVID-19. Both conserved end residues are part of each CDR3. A D gene is named only where the DNA matches it firmly. Size is omitted from some rows. Given values are once, few, many or a class for expanded clones.

V gene: TRBV28; J gene: TRBJ2-7; D gene: TRBD1; clone size: few; CDR3 protein: CASSGQEYFYEQYF; CDR3 DNA: TGTGCCAGCAGTGGACAGGAGTATTTCTACGAGCAGTACTTC
V gene: TRBV25-1; J gene: TRBJ2-2; D gene: TRBD1; clone size: .; CDR3 protein: CASSDWDRGVAGELFF; CDR3 DNA: TGTGCCAGCAGTGATTGGGACAGGGGAGTAGCCGGGGAGCTGTTTTTT
V gene: TRBV3-1/TRBV3-2; J gene: TRBJ1-2; D gene: .; clone size: .; CDR3 protein: CASSQVARGGYTF; CDR3 DNA: TGTGCCAGCAGCCAAGTGGCCCGAGGTGGCTACACCTTC
V gene: TRBV29-1; J gene: TRBJ2-1; D gene: TRBD2; clone size: .; CDR3 protein: CSVTTSGAYNEQFF; CDR3 DNA: TGCAGCGTTACGACTAGCGGGGCCTACAATGAGCAGTTCTTC
V gene: TRBV28; J gene: TRBJ1-1; D gene: .; clone size: .; CDR3 protein: CASTFGGRNVEAFF; CDR3 DNA: TGTGCCAGCACATTTGGGGGCCGCAACGTAGAAGCTTTCTTT
V gene: TRBV2; J gene: TRBJ2-1; D gene: .; clone size: few; CDR3 protein: CASSPLAIYNEQFF; CDR3 DNA: TGTGCCAGCAGCCCATTAGCGATTTACAATGAGCAGTTCTTC
V gene: TRBV5-5; J gene: TRBJ1-3; D gene: .; clone size: .; CDR3 protein: CASSLGGHSGNTIYF; CDR3 DNA: TGTGCCAGCAGCTTGGGCGGCCACTCTGGAAACACCATATATTTT
V gene: TRBV30; J gene: TRBJ1-2; D gene: .; clone size: .; CDR3 protein: CAWSALEFVGYTF; CDR3 DNA: TGTGCCTGGAGCGCTCTGGAGTTTGTCGGCTACACCTTC
V gene: TRBV27; J gene: TRBJ1-6; D gene: .; clone size: .; CDR3 protein: CASSSLSSKPNSPLHF; CDR3 DNA: TGTGCCAGCAGTTCTCTATCTTCGAAACCGAATTCACCCCTCCACTTT
V gene: TRBV19; J gene: TRBJ1-6; D gene: TRBD1; clone size: .; CDR3 protein: CASSPRTGSPLHF; CDR3 DNA: TGTGCCAGTAGTCCCAGGACAGGATCACCCCTCCACTTT
V gene: TRBV21-1; J gene: TRBJ1-1; D gene: .; clone size: .; CDR3 protein: CASSKAPSTGKGKDTEAFF; CDR3 DNA: TGTGCCAGCAGCAAAGCGCCATCGACAGGAAAGGGTAAGGACACTGAAGCTTTCTTT
V gene: TRBV6-6; J gene: TRBJ1-1; D gene: TRBD1; clone size: few; CDR3 protein: CASSSTGTAYTEAFF; CDR3 DNA: TGTGCCAGCAGTTCAACCGGGACAGCGTACACTGAAGCTTTCTTT
V gene: TRBV27; J gene: TRBJ2-6; D gene: .; clone size: .; CDR3 protein: CASSPMAQFTGANVLTF; CDR3 DNA: TGTGCCAGCAGTCCAATGGCCCAATTCACTGGGGCCAACGTCCTGACTTTC
V gene: TRBV29-1; J gene: TRBJ1-2; D gene: .; clone size: .; CDR3 protein: CSVKGGIYGYTF; CDR3 DNA: TGCAGCGTTAAGGGCGGGATCTATGGCTACACCTTC
V gene: TRBV5-1; J gene: TRBJ2-5; D gene: TRBD2; clone size: .; CDR3 protein: CASSLASGGQETQYF; CDR3 DNA: TGCGCCAGCAGCTTGGCTAGCGGGGGACAAGAGACCCAGTACTTC
V gene: TRBV4-1; J gene: TRBJ2-2; D gene: .; clone size: .; CDR3 protein: CASSQVGGTYGELFF; CDR3 DNA: TGCGCCAGCAGCCAAGTCGGGGGAACCTACGGGGAGCTGTTTTTT